This is a list of T cell receptor beta chains from one sample in a study of cytomegalovirus exposure and HLA in healthy donors. Libraries were prepared by immunoSEQ multiplex PCR; TCRdb keeps only in-frame clonotypes and omits some of them. The data show more than 150,000 clones, approximately 84% seen once. Sequenced: PBMCs. Receptors originate from a man aged 50 to 60 in good health and CMV-seronegative. The CDR3 runs from the conserved cysteine through the conserved F or W. The order of the fields is clone size, J gene, V gene, D gene, CDR3 protein, CDR3 DNA. A D gene is named only where the DNA matches it firmly. Only some rows state a clone size, as once, few, many or a class for expanded clones.

>NA|TRBJ1-4|TRBV4-3|NA
CASSQGTGGGKLFF
TGCGCCAGCAGCCAGGGAACTGGAGGAGGGAAACTGTTTTTT
>NA|TRBJ2-7|TRBV19|TRBD1
CASSTRSGQVPRQYF
TGTGCCAGTAGTACCCGTTCGGGACAGGTGCCGAGACAGTACTTC
>NA|TRBJ2-5|TRBV19|NA
CASRNPGLVGETQYF
TGTGCCAGTAGAAACCCGGGACTGGTCGGTGAGACCCAGTACTTC
>NA|TRBJ2-1|TRBV4-1|NA
CASSQVPGRSYNEQFF
TGCGCCAGCAGCCAAGTTCCAGGGAGGTCCTACAATGAGCAGTTCTTC
>NA|TRBJ1-4|TRBV5-1|NA
CASSLAGTGGEKLFF
TGCGCCAGCAGCTTGGCCGGCACCGGCGGCGAAAAACTGTTTTTT
>NA|TRBJ2-5|TRBV11-2|NA
CASSQDAGAILNQYF
TGTGCCAGCAGCCAGGATGCGGGGGCCATCCTTAACCAGTACTTC
>once|TRBJ1-6|TRBV2|NA
CASSEESYPPSLLHF
TGTGCCAGCAGTGAAGAGAGCTATCCACCATCTCTCCTCCACTTT
>NA|TRBJ2-3|TRBV6-1|NA
CASRTLSTDTQYF
TGTGCCAGTCGGACACTAAGCACAGATACGCAGTATTTT
>NA|TRBJ1-6|TRBV19|NA
CASSTREAGSYNSPLHF
TGTGCCAGTAGTACCAGGGAAGCCGGCTCCTATAATTCACCCCTCCACTTT
>NA|TRBJ2-7|TRBV5-1|NA
CATPIGRTVYEQYF
TGCGCCACCCCGATAGGGCGGACAGTCTACGAGCAGTACTTC
>NA|TRBJ1-4|TRBV4-3|TRBD1
CASSQDRGTAGEKLFF
TGCGCCAGCAGCCAAGATAGGGGGACAGCCGGTGAAAAACTGTTTTTT
>NA|TRBJ2-3|TRBV6-5|TRBD1
CASSPDRATDTQYF
TGTGCCAGCAGCCCCGACAGGGCCACAGATACGCAGTATTTT
>NA|TRBJ2-7|TRBV7-2|NA
CASSPSITYEQYF
TGTGCCAGCAGCCCCTCTATTACCTACGAGCAGTACTTC
>NA|TRBJ1-1|TRBV19|NA
CASRTGTTRATEAFF
TGTGCCAGTAGAACCGGGACAACACGGGCAACTGAAGCTTTCTTT
>few|TRBJ1-5|TRBV6-5|TRBD1
CASSPRTGGYQPQHF
TGTGCCAGCAGTCCCAGGACAGGGGGATACCAGCCCCAGCATTTT
>NA|TRBJ2-1|TRBV4-2|TRBD1
CASSQGGTGWLF
TGTGCCAGCAGCCAAGGTGGGACAGGGTGGCTCTTC
>NA|TRBJ1-3|TRBV15|NA
CATSMGGSGNTIYF
TGTGCCACCAGCATGGGGGGCTCTGGAAACACCATATATTTT
>NA|TRBJ1-1|TRBV5-1|TRBD1
CASNPTGDTEAFF
TGCGCCAGCAACCCCACAGGGGATACTGAAGCTTTCTTT
>NA|TRBJ1-5|TRBV6-5|TRBD1
CASRPTGGQNQPQHF
TGTGCCAGCAGACCTACAGGGGGCCAAAATCAGCCCCAGCATTTT
>NA|TRBJ2-2|TRBV7-2|NA
CASSSQGVNTGELFF
TGTGCCAGCAGCTCACAGGGCGTCAACACCGGGGAGCTGTTTTTT
>once|TRBJ1-4|TRBV7-9|TRBD1
CASSSGTGGWGRANEKLFF
TGTGCCAGCAGTTCCGGGACAGGGGGTTGGGGACGAGCTAATGAAAAACTGTTTTTT
>NA|TRBJ2-2|TRBV9|NA
CASSPEGGFNTGELFF
TGTGCCAGCAGCCCAGAAGGAGGTTTCAACACCGGGGAGCTGTTTTTT
>NA|TRBJ1-3|TRBV4-1|NA
CASSLFGTAGGNTIYF
TGCGCCAGCAGCCTGTTCGGGACGGCGGGGGGAAACACCATATATTTT
>NA|TRBJ1-2|TRBV10-3|TRBD1
CAISESIAGGGYTF
TGTGCCATCAGTGAGTCGATTGCAGGGGGCGGCTACACCTTC
>NA|TRBJ1-4|TRBV5-1|NA
CASSLDRGEEKLFF
TGCGCCAGCAGCTTGGACCGGGGGGAGGAAAAACTGTTTTTT
>few|TRBJ2-1|TRBV4-2|TRBD1
CASSPGGTGSYNEQFF
TGTGCCAGCAGCCCAGGGGGGACAGGGTCCTACAATGAGCAGTTCTTC
>NA|TRBJ1-5|TRBV5-1|NA
CASSSDGGVGQPQHF
TGCGCCAGCAGCTCTGACGGGGGAGTAGGGCAGCCCCAGCATTTT